This T cell receptor beta chain originates from a study of T-cell memory formation after mild COVID-19. This clonotype was seen only a few times. Its antigen is currently unknown. Germline V gene data show CDR1 as LNHNV and CDR2 as YYDKDF (reference sequence). V lost 2 bases and J 4 bases, leaving 14 bases between the germline ends. The CDR3 has 15 residues. One entry per CDR3 protein results from TCRdb running MiXCR on the 5' RACE reads. The table has fewer than 650,000 distinct CDR3 sequences, 20% to 25% seen once; the top ten hold around 9.2%. Study-wide results and limits: CD4+ contracting clones lay mainly in CM and EM, CD8+ ones in EMRA.

This chain uses TRBV15 with TRBJ1-1; D remains ambiguous. The clonotype originates from an adult woman who had mild COVID-19 (a few samples of this study predate the infection). Cell type and time point are not known. The specimen was PBMCs or a T cell subset sorted from them (not recorded which). The CDR3 region is CATSRSYGKSTEAFF. In DNA form, the CDR3 reads TGTGCCACCAGCAGATCCTATGGGAAATCCACTGAAGCTTTCTTT.